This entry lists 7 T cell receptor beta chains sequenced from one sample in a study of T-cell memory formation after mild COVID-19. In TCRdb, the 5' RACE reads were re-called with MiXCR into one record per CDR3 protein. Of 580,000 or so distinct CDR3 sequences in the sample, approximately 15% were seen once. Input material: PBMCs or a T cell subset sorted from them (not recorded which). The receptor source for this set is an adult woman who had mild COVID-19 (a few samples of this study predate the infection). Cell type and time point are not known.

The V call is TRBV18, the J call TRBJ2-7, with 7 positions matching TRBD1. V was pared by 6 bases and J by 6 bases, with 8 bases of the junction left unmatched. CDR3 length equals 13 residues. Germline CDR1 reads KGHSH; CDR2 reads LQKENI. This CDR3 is CASSADREREQYF. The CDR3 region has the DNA TGTGCCAGCTCCGCCGACAGGGAACGCGAGCAGTACTTC.

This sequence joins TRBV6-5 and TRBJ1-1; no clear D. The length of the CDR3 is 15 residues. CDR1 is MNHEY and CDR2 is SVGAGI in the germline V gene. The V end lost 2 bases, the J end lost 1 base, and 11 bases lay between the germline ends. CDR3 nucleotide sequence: TGTGCCAGCAGTTACCGCCCCTTTGGGAACACTGAAGCTTTCTTT. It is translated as CASSYRPFGNTEAFF.

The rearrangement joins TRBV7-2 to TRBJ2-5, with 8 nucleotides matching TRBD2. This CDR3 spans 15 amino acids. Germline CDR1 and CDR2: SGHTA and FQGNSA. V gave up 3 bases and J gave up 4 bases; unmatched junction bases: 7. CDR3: CASSLKREWLETQYF. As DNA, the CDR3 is TGTGCCAGCAGCTTGAAGCGGGAGTGGTTAGAGACCCAGTACTTC.

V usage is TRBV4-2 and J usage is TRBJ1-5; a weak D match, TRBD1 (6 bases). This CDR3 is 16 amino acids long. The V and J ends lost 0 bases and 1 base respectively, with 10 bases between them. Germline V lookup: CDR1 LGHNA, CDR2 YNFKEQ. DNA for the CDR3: TGTGCCAGCAGCCAAGATGCAGGGGCGAGCAATCAGCCCCAGCATTTT. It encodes CASSQDAGASNQPQHF.

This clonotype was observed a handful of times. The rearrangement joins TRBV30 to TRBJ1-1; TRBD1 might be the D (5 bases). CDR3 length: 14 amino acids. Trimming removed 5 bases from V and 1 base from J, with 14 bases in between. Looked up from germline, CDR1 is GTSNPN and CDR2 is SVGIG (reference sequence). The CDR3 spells CAWEMGPRNTEAFF. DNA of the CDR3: TGTGCCTGGGAAATGGGACCGAGGAACACTGAAGCTTTCTTT.

The CDR3 region is CASSNPDIEQFF. As DNA, the CDR3 is TGTGCCAGCAGCAACCCGGACATCGAGCAGTTCTTC. The chain carries TRBV7-6 and TRBJ2-1, with a possible D match to TRBD1 (5 bases). CDR1 is SGHVS and CDR2 is FNYEAQ in the germline V gene. Trimming cost V 5 bases and J 10 bases, with 12 bases left between them. There are 12 residues in the CDR3.

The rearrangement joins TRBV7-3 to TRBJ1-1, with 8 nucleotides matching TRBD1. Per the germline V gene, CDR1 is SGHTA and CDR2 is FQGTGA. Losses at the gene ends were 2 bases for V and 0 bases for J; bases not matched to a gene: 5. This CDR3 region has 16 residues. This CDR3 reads CASSLQGAAMNTEAFF. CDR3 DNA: TGTGCCAGCAGCTTACAGGGGGCGGCGATGAACACTGAAGCTTTCTTT.